The T cell receptor (beta chain) described here comes from a study of cytomegalovirus exposure and HLA in healthy donors. This clone was seen just once. Its cognate antigen is unknown. The donors were healthy bone marrow donors. The study's findings and limits: Accurate prediction of most subjects' HLA-A and HLA-B alleles from TCR beta sequences was reported. Some TCR beta chains (about 170 of them) were listed as cytomegalovirus-associated. CMV serostatus alone was available as immune exposure information.

Use of 60 Vbeta and 13 Jbeta primers characterized the PCR. TCRdb's table, derived via immunoSEQ multiplex PCR, lists solely in-frame clones and lacks some. Of 35,000 to 45,000 clones detected, 55% to 75% appear once; the ten largest clones hold approximately 7%. The CDR3 is 15 residues long. Trimming cost V 5 bases and J 0 bases, with 11 bases left between them. CDR1 is MGHRA and CDR2 is YSYEKL in the germline V gene. This TCR was sampled from a young man in good health and CMV-seronegative. Sequenced input: PBMCs. This chain links TRBV4-1 with TRBJ1-3; D gene ambiguous. The CDR3 DNA reads as TGCGCCAGCAGCAGTCCGGGTGGCTCTGGAAACACCATATATTTT. It encodes CASSSPGGSGNTIYF.